What follows are 3 T cell receptor beta chains derived from one specimen sequenced in a study of breast tumors, draining lymph nodes, adjacent tissues listed by TCRdb under 2016. The library was made by multiplex PCR. The sequencer listed for this sample is Illumina HiSeq 2000. The raw public data were reprocessed by TCRdb itself: fastp quality trimming at Q25, MiXCR clonotype calling, in-frame beta chains only. CDR3 protein duplicates are merged, each entry listing the most common genes and DNA. Here the sample has about 110,000 distinct CDR3 sequences; about 30% occur a single time. The top ten clones comprise 5.5% to 7% of the sample. The axillary draining lymph nodes of breast cancer patients were the source of the lymph node samples. Material for sequencing was axillary lymph node tissue. These receptors were obtained from a female donor with breast cancer. Some clones in this sample may be carry-over from other donors' samples.

The chain links TRBV29-1 to TRBJ1-3; D ambiguous. The CDR3 is 14 amino acids. Germline V gene data show CDR1 as SQVTM and CDR2 as ANQGSEA. V lost 4 bases to trimming and J lost 4 bases, with 14 bases between them. CDR3 nucleotide sequence: TGCAGCGTTGGGGAGGCAGGAGAAGGAAACACCATATATTTT. It codes for CSVGEAGEGNTIYF. The full variable domain, rest sourced from reference TRBV29-1 and TRBJ1-3, is SAVISQKPSRDICQRGTSLTIQCQVDSQVTMMFWYRQQPGQSLTLIATANQGSEATYESGFVIDKFPISRPNLTFSTLTVSNMSPEDSSIYLCSVGEAGEGNTIYFGEGSWLTVV.

Concerning this clonotype itself: A much larger clone differs from this one at a single base, so this may be a read error. The CDR3 DNA is TGTGCCAGCAGCTACAAAACAGGGACCCGGGGTTCACCCCTCCACTTT. Translated, it gives CASSYKTGTRGSPLHF. The gene calls are TRBV12-3 or TRBV12-4 and TRBJ1-6, with a tentative D call TRBD1 (6 bases). V lost 6 bases and J lost 9, with 21 bases in between. The CDR3 is 16 amino acids.

The V gene is TRBV18, the J gene TRBJ1-5; D remains unclear. With 2 bases removed from V and 2 bases from J, the gap between germline ends came to 10 bases. The germline V gene encodes CDR1 KGHSH and CDR2 LQKENI. The CDR3 is made up of 15 amino acids. The CDR3 is CASSPGREGNQPQHF. The CDR3 DNA reads TGTGCCAGCTCACCAGGTAGGGAGGGCAATCAGCCCCAGCATTTT. The entire variable domain, with the rest obtained from reference TRBV18 and TRBJ1-5, is as follows: NAGVMQNPRHLVRRRGQEARLRCSPMKGHSHVYWYRQLPEEGLKFMVYLQKENIIDESGMPKERFSAEFPKEGPSILRIQQVVRGDSAAYFCASSPGREGNQPQHFGDGTRLSIL.